The 3 T cell receptor beta chains given below trace back to one sample, sequenced in a study of T cells in Graves' hyperthyroidism and ophthalmopathy (dated by TCRdb to the late 2010s). Preparation of the library involved multiplex PCR. TCRdb lists the instrument as Illumina HiSeq 2000. Amplification of TCR beta CDR3 regions was carried out from RNA transcripts. A first-round RT-PCR of the TCR CDR3 used the HTBI primer set with the Qiagen OneStep RT-PCR kit. The raw public data were reprocessed by TCRdb itself: fastp quality trimming at Q25, MiXCR clonotype calling, in-frame beta chains only. Each entry merges the rows of one CDR3 protein and shows their most common DNA and genes. The table for this sample lists about 560,000 distinct CDR3 sequences; around 17% of them were counted only once. The ten most abundant clones make up about 20% of the sample. The sequencing sample was made of blood. These receptors all stem from a woman aged 18-35 years with Graves' hyperthyroidism.

The chain is built from TRBV5-1 and TRBJ2-1; the D gene could be TRBD1 or TRBD2 (5 bases each). V was trimmed by 3 bases and J by 2 bases, leaving 12 bases between them. The CDR3 is 15 amino acids. Germline V gene data show CDR1 as SGHRS and CDR2 as YFSETQ. In DNA form, the CDR3 reads TGCGCCAGCAGCTACCCAGGGACCCCCTACAATGAGCAGTTCTTC. Protein sequence: CASSYPGTPYNEQFF.

Many counts were recorded for this clonotype. This chain joins TRBV6-2 or TRBV6-3 and TRBJ2-1; D not certain. Trimming cost V 5 bases and J 0 bases, with 11 bases left between them. Per germline, CDR1 MNHEY and CDR2 SVGEGT. CDR3 length: 15 residues. The CDR3 bases are TGTGCCAGCAGTGAGGTTTTTAGCTCCTACAATGAGCAGTTCTTC. Translating it yields CASSEVFSSYNEQFF.

V and J are TRBV20-1 and TRBJ2-1, with 7 bases aligning to TRBD2. Germline assignment: CDR1 DFQATT and CDR2 SNEGSKA (reference sequence). The CDR3 loop spans 18 amino acids. V trimming: 0 bases; J trimming: 3 bases; junction bases outside the gene matches: 14. The CDR3 bases are TGCAGTGCTAGAGATAGAGGTATGGGCGGGGGAGTCTACAATGAGCAGTTCTTC. This gives the protein CSARDRGMGGGVYNEQFF.